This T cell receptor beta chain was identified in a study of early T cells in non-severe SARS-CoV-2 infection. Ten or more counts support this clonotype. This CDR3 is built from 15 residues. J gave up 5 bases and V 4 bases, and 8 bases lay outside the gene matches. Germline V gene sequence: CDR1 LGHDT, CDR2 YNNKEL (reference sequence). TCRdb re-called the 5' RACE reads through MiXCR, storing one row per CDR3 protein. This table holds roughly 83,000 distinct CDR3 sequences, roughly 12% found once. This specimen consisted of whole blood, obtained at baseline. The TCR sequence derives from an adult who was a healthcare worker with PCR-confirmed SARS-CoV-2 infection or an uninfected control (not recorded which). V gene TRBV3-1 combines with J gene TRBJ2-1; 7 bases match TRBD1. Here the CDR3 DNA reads TGTGCCAGCAGCCCCTACAGGGGAATTGACAATGAGCAGTTCTTC. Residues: CASSPYRGIDNEQFF.